Listed below are T cell receptor beta chains from one sample, sequenced in a study of blood T cell repertoires in COVID-19. Repertoires were generated with immunoSEQ multiplex PCR, while TCRdb's copy carries only in-frame clones and drops some. The profile shows more than 65,000 clones, approximately 83% of them singletons. The sample taken for sequencing was peripheral blood. These receptors all stem from a man younger than 45 with COVID-19, enrolled during active disease. Both conserved end residues are part of each CDR3. Fields, in order: CDR3 length, V gene, clone size, J gene, D gene, CDR3 protein, CDR3 DNA. A D gene is named only where the DNA matches it firmly. Only part of the rows carry a size: once, few, many, or a class if the clone is expanded.

14	TRBV19	NA	TRBJ1-1	TRBD1	CASSVTGVSTEAFF	TGTGCCAGTAGTGTGACAGGGGTTAGCACTGAAGCTTTCTTT
14	TRBV13	NA	TRBJ2-1	TRBD2	CASSLTGTSNEQFF	TGTGCCAGCAGCTTAACCGGGACTAGCAATGAGCAGTTCTTC
15	TRBV7-8	NA	TRBJ1-3	TRBD1	CASSSGQGTGNTIYF	TGTGCCAGCAGCTCAGGACAGGGGACCGGAAACACCATATATTTT
14	TRBV6-2/TRBV6-3	NA	TRBJ1-2	TRBD1	CASSSDREGHGYTF	TGTGCCAGCAGTTCGGACAGGGAGGGCCATGGCTACACCTTC
14	TRBV5-4	NA	TRBJ1-1	TRBD1	CASSPGTGNTEAFF	TGTGCCAGCAGCCCGGGGACAGGGAACACTGAAGCTTTCTTT
17	TRBV6-1	NA	TRBJ1-5	TRBD1	CASSEEQGGWVNQPQHF	TGTGCCAGCAGTGAAGAACAGGGGGGGTGGGTCAATCAGCCCCAGCATTTT
14	TRBV24-1	NA	TRBJ2-1	NA	CATSEKGPRGEQFF	TGTGCCACCAGTGAAAAGGGGCCCCGTGGCGAGCAGTTCTTC
14	TRBV5-1	NA	TRBJ2-3	NA	CASRLQTSTDTQYF	TGCGCCAGCAGATTGCAGACTAGCACAGATACGCAGTATTTT
12	TRBV9	NA	TRBJ1-2	NA	CASSAPPRGYTF	TGTGCCAGCAGCGCCCCTCCGAGGGGCTACACCTTC
14	TRBV2	NA	TRBJ1-2	NA	CASSEWGQNYGYTF	TGTGCCAGCAGTGAATGGGGCCAGAACTATGGCTACACCTTC
13	TRBV7-8	few	TRBJ1-1	NA	CASSLTGGTEAFF	TGTGCCAGCAGCTTAACGGGGGGGACTGAAGCTTTCTTT
16	TRBV4-2	once	TRBJ2-6	NA	CASSQDSDSGANVLTF	TGTGCCAGCAGCCAAGATTCAGATTCTGGGGCCAACGTCCTGACTTTC
14	TRBV10-3	NA	TRBJ1-5	TRBD1	CAISEGQGSQPQHF	TGTGCCATCAGTGAGGGACAGGGATCCCAGCCCCAGCATTTT
15	TRBV7-2	once	TRBJ2-7	NA	CASSPDSTSLYEQYF	TGTGCCAGCAGCCCGGACTCGACCTCGCTCTACGAGCAGTACTTC
16	TRBV4-1	NA	TRBJ1-5	NA	CASSQALEGVIKPQHF	TGCGCCAGCAGCCAGGCCCTAGAGGGTGTCATCAAGCCCCAGCATTTT
15	TRBV5-1	few	TRBJ1-1	NA	CASSLKPQGSTEAFF	TGCGCCAGCAGCTTGAAACCCCAGGGGAGCACTGAAGCTTTCTTT
13	TRBV18	NA	TRBJ1-5	NA	CASSPGVYQPQHF	TGTGCCAGCTCACCAGGAGTCTATCAGCCCCAGCATTTT
13	TRBV28	NA	TRBJ2-7	NA	CASSGDSQPEQYF	TGTGCCAGCTCGGGGGACTCCCAACCCGAGCAGTACTTC
14	TRBV7-2	NA	TRBJ2-7	TRBD1	CASGHRQGGYEQYF	TGTGCCAGCGGACACCGACAGGGGGGCTACGAGCAGTACTTC
14	TRBV2	few	TRBJ1-6	TRBD1	CASSTGQGNSPLHF	TGTGCCAGCAGTACGGGACAGGGTAATTCACCCCTCCACTTT
15	TRBV5-5	NA	TRBJ2-5	TRBD1	CASSSRTGSFETQYF	TGTGCCAGCAGCTCCAGGACAGGGAGCTTCGAGACCCAGTACTTC
19	TRBV4-2	NA	TRBJ1-3	TRBD1	CASSQAGTGQISSGNTIYF	TGTGCCAGCAGCCAAGCGGGGACAGGGCAAATTAGCTCTGGAAACACCATATATTTT
19	TRBV11-3	NA	TRBJ2-5	NA	CASSRGLGQQGTVEETQYF	TGTGCCAGCAGCCGGGGCCTAGGTCAACAGGGGACTGTGGAAGAGACCCAGTACTTC